Following are 2 T cell receptor beta chains from one sample sequenced in a study of immune evolution from preneoplasia to lung adenocarcinoma. Profiled with immunoSEQ multiplex PCR; TCRdb holds only in-frame clones, not every one. The sample records about 8,600 clones, more than 60% being singletons. The sample taken for sequencing was FFPE lung adenocarcinoma in situ tissue. The receptors were sampled from a person between 55 and 80 years old with lung adenocarcinoma.

V and J are TRBV7-3 and TRBJ2-3, with TRBD1 matching 7 bases. Germline lookup yields CDR1 SGHTA and CDR2 FQGTGA. With 5 bases clipped from V and 1 base from J, the junction kept 12 bases outside the gene matches. This CDR3 has 17 amino acids. The CDR3 reads CASSADRKGFGTDTQYF. For the CDR3, the DNA is TGTGCCAGCAGCGCGGACAGGAAGGGGTTCGGCACAGATACGCAGTATTTT.

CDR3 in DNA: TGCGCCAGCAGCTCCTCGACACGACACACAGATACGCAGTATTTT. As protein: CASSSSTRHTDTQYF. This rearrangement joins TRBV5-1 to TRBJ2-3; no reliable D call. V lost 3 bases, J lost 2 bases, and 13 bases lay in between. Per the germline V gene, CDR1 is SGHRS and CDR2 is YFSETQ. The CDR3 has 15 amino acids. The whole variable domain, remainder taken from reference TRBV5-1 and TRBJ2-3, is KAGVTQTPRYLIKTRGQQVTLSCSPISGHRSVSWYQQTPGQGLQFLFEYFSETQRNKGNFPGRFSGRQFSNSRSEMNVSTLELGDSALYLCASSSSTRHTDTQYFGPGTRLTVL.